The 14 T cell receptor beta chains in this list originate from one sample, sequenced in a study of T cells in Graves' hyperthyroidism and ophthalmopathy. From RNA transcripts, TCR beta CDR3 regions were amplified. RT-PCR in the first round (using the HTBI primer set) targeted the TCR CDR3. A single record per CDR3 protein comes from TCRdb applying MiXCR to the multiplex PCR reads. The sample records about 560,000 distinct CDR3 sequences, 46% being singletons. Source material: peripheral blood or thyroid tissue (not recorded which). The receptors here all came from a woman between 18 and 29 years old with Graves' hyperthyroidism.

This clonotype showed up just once. The germline gene is not matched at one end of the junction; a read error may be the cause. The genes are TRBV19 and TRBJ1-4; D gene uncertain. The germline V gene encodes CDR1 LNHDA and CDR2 SQIVND (reference sequence). The CDR3 is 16 amino acids. In DNA form, the CDR3 reads TGTGCCAGTAGTCGGTCCTGGGCAGCAACTAGTGAAAAACTGTTTTTT. Its translation is CASSRSWAATSEKLFF.

This clonotype was observed a handful of times. This chain uses TRBV7-9 with TRBJ2-7; D is undetermined. Deletions cut 5 bases from V and 1 base from J, with 15 bases between. CDR1 and CDR2 from the germline V gene are SEHNR and FQNEAQ (reference sequence). This CDR3 has 15 amino acids. CDR3 sequence: CASSQGHQGSYEQYF. The CDR3 nucleotides are TGTGCCAGCAGCCAAGGCCATCAAGGTTCCTACGAGCAGTACTTC. The full variable domain, completed using reference TRBV7-9 and TRBJ2-7, is DTGVSQNPRHKITKRGQNVTFRCDPISEHNRLYWYRQTLGQGPEFLTYFQNEAQLEKSRLLSDRFSAERPKGSFSTLEIQRTEQGDSAMYLCASSQGHQGSYEQYFGPGTRLTVT.

V usage is TRBV13 and J usage is TRBJ1-1; D remains unclear. This CDR3 is 14 amino acids long. Germline V CDR1 and CDR2: PRHDT, FYEKMQ (reference sequence). V gave up 2 bases and J gave up 13 bases, with 20 bases separating them. The CDR3, as DNA: TGTGCCAGCAGCTTACATGACAACCGAGGCACCGGTTTCTTT. Amino acid sequence: CASSLHDNRGTGFF.

The rearrangement uses TRBV2 and TRBJ2-3, with 7 positions matching TRBD1. Germline V CDR1 and CDR2: SNHLY, FYNNEI. The CDR3 has 14 residues. V was clipped by 7 bases and J by 1 base; unmatched bases: 5. The CDR3 coding sequence is TGTGCCAGCATAATTGACAGGGGCACAGATACGCAGTATTTT. It translates to CASIIDRGTDTQYF.

On this clonotype itself: The conserved phenylalanine or tryptophan normally closing the CDR3 is absent here, so this likely arose from a read error. The chain has TRBV2 and TRBJ1-1; D remains ambiguous. CDR3 length: 13 residues. V dropped 5 bases and J dropped 5 bases, with 12 bases sitting between them. The germline V gene has CDR1 SNHLY and CDR2 FYNNEI. The CDR3 loop reads CASSYDVLTEAFS. The CDR3 DNA sequence: TGTGCCAGCAGTTACGATGTCCTTACTGAAGCTTTCTCT.

The rearrangement links TRBV2 to TRBJ1-2; D remains unclear. V lost 8 bases and J 3 bases, leaving 10 bases between the germline ends. Germline V gene lookup returns CDR1 SNHLY and CDR2 FYNNEI. This CDR3 contains 12 residues. The CDR3 region has the DNA TGTGCCAGCGGATCTATTGACTATGGCTACACCTTC. The encoded protein is CASGSIDYGYTF.

This clonotype was counted between two and nine times. V gene TRBV7-6 combines with J gene TRBJ1-4, with D perhaps matching TRBD1 (5 bases). Germline V lookup: CDR1 SGHVS, CDR2 FNYEAQ. The CDR3 contains 13 residues. The germline V and J ends were trimmed by 5 bases and 3 bases, with 7 bases remaining between them. Here the CDR3 DNA reads TGTGCCAGCAGCCAACAGGCTAATGAAAAACTGTTTTTT. Translation gives CASSQQANEKLFF.

CDR3 coding DNA: TGTGCCAACAAAGGGACAGTGGCCTACGAGCATTTT. It translates to CANKGTVAYEHF. The chain links TRBV2 to TRBJ1-5, with 7 bases matching TRBD1. Germline V CDR1 and CDR2: SNHLY, FYNNEI. The CDR3 has 12 residues. V lost 10 bases, J lost 14 bases, and 14 bases stayed unmatched.

This clonotype was seen just once. The J gene is TRBJ2-2, the V gene TRBV10-3; D possibly matches TRBD1 or TRBD2 (5 bases each). The germline V and J ends were trimmed by 3 bases and 7 bases, with 15 bases remaining between them. The CDR3 consists of 15 residues. Germline V gene lookup returns CDR1 ENHRY and CDR2 SYGVKD. The CDR3 sequence: CAISDAIGAGGELFF. CDR3 nucleotides: TGTGCCATCAGTGACGCTATCGGGGCGGGCGGGGAGCTGTTTTTT.

This clonotype came up many times. The J gene is TRBJ1-5, the V gene TRBV7-8; maybe TRBD1 (6 bases). Trimming cost V 1 base and J 2 bases, with 6 bases left between them. Germline V gene data show CDR1 as SGHVS and CDR2 as FQNEAQ. The CDR3 loop spans 14 amino acids. The CDR3 DNA is TGTGCCAGCAGCTTAGACAGGGGCAATCAGCCCCAGCATTTT. This translates into CASSLDRGNQPQHF.

This clonotype was detected a few times. This CDR3 is CASSQARQETQYF. The CDR3 DNA follows: TGCGCCAGCAGCCAAGCCAGACAAGAGACCCAGTACTTC. This chain uses TRBV4-1 with TRBJ2-5; D is ambiguous. Trimming took 1 base from V and 2 from J, leaving 5 bases between them. Germline loops: CDR1 MGHRA, CDR2 YSYEKL. CDR3 length: 13 amino acids.

This clonotype was seen repeatedly, ten times or more. J is TRBJ1-6 and V is TRBV5-1, with 8 bases fitting TRBD1. The CDR3 covers 15 residues. Germline lookup yields CDR1 SGHRS and CDR2 YFSETQ. V trimming: 6 bases; J trimming: 9 bases; junction bases outside the gene matches: 11. The CDR3 DNA reads TGCGCCAGCACTCTTTCCGGGACAGGTCGTTCACCCCTCCACTTT. Translated, it gives CASTLSGTGRSPLHF.

V is TRBV6-5 and J is TRBJ2-5; D may be TRBD1 or TRBD2 (5 bases each). With the DNA end fitting TRBJ2-7 better, the J assignment may be wrong. This CDR3 comprises 14 residues. The germline V gene encodes CDR1 MNHEY and CDR2 SVGAGI. DNA of the CDR3: TGTGCCAGCAGTTACCTACTAGGGGCCTACGAGCAGTACTTC. Encoded protein: CASSYLLGAYEQYF.

The rearrangement joins TRBV7-9 to TRBJ1-6, with TRBD1 as a possible D gene (6 bases). Trimming left V 2 bases short and J 9 bases short, with 20 bases between. There are 17 residues in the CDR3. Germline V CDR1 and CDR2: SEHNR, FQNEAQ (reference sequence). The chain's CDR3 is CASSLRTGKPWTSPLHF. CDR3 DNA sequence: TGTGCCAGCAGCTTAAGAACAGGGAAGCCCTGGACTTCACCCCTCCACTTT.